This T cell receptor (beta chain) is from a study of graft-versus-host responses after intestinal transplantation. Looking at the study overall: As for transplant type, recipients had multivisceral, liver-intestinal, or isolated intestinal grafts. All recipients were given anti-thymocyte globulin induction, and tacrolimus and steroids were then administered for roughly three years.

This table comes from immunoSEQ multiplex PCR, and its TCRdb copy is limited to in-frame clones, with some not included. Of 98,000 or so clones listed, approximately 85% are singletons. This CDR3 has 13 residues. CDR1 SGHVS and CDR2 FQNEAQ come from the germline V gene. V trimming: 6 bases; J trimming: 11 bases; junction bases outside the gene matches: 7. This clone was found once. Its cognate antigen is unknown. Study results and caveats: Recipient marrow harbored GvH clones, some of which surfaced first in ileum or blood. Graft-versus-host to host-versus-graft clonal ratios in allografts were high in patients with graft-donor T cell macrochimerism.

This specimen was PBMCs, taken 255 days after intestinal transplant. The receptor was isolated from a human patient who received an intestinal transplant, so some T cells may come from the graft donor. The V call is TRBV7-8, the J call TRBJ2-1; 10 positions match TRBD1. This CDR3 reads CASSPGTGEKQFF. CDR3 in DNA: TGTGCCAGCAGTCCCGGGACAGGGGAAAAGCAGTTCTTC.